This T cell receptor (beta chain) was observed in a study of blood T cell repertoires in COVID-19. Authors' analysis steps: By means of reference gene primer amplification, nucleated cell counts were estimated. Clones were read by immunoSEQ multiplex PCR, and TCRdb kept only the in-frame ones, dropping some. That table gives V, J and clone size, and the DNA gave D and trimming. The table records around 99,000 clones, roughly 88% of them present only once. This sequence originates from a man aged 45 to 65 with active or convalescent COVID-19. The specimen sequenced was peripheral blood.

CDR3 coding DNA: TGTGCCAGCAGCTTGGGGAACAGAGAATATGGCTACACCTTC. Translating gives CASSLGNREYGYTF. The rearrangement uses TRBV5-6 and TRBJ1-2; no clear D gene. V dropped 0 bases and J dropped 5 bases, with 11 bases sitting between them. Germline lookup yields CDR1 SGHDT and CDR2 YYEEEE. This CDR3 comprises 14 residues.